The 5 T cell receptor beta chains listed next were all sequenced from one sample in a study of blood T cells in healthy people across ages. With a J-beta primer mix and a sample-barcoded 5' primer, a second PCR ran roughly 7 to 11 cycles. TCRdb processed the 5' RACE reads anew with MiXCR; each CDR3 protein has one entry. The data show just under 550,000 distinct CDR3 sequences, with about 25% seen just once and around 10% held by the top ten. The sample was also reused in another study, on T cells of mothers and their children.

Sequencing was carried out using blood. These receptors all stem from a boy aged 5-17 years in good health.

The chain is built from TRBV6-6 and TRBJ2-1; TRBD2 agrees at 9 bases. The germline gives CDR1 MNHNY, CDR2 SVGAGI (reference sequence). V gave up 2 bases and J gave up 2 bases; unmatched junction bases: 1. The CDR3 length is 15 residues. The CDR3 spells CASSYGTSPYNEQFF. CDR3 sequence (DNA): TGTGCCAGCAGTTACGGGACTAGCCCCTACAATGAGCAGTTCTTC.

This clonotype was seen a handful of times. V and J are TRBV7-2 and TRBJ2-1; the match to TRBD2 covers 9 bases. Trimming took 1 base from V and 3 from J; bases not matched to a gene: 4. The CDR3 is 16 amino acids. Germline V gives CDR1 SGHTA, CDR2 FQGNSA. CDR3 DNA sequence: TGTGCCAGCAGCTTAGATGCTAGCGGGGTCTACAATGAGCAGTTCTTC. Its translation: CASSLDASGVYNEQFF.

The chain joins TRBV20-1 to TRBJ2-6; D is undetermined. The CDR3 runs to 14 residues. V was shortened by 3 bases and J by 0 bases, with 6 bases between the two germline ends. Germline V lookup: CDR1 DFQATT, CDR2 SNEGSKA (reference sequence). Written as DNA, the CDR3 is TGCAGTGCTAGGGGAAGCTCTGGGGCCAACGTCCTGACTTTC. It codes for CSARGSSGANVLTF.

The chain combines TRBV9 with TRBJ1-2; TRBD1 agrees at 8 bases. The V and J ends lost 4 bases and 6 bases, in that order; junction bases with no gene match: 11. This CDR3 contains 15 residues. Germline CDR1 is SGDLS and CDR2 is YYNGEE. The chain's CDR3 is CASSPSQGQGNGYTF. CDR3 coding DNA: TGTGCCAGCAGCCCCAGCCAAGGACAGGGTAATGGCTACACCTTC. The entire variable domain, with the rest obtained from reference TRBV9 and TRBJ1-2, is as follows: DSGVTQTPKHLITATGQRVTLRCSPRSGDLSVYWYQQSLDQGLQFLIQYYNGEERAKGNILERFSAQQFPDLHSELNLSSLELGDSALYFCASSPSQGQGNGYTFGSGTRLTVV.

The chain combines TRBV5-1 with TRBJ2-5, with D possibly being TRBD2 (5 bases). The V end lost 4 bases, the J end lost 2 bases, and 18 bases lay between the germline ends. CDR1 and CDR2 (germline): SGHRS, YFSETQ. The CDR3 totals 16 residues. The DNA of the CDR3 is TGCGCCAGCAGCCGAAATCAACTAGGCGGGCAAGAGACCCAGTACTTC. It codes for CASSRNQLGGQETQYF.